This T cell receptor beta chain came from a study of control samples from healthy donors and cancer patients. The protocol was immunoSEQ multiplex PCR, while the TCRdb copy is restricted to in-frame clones and leaves out a portion. Here the sample spans 35,000 to 50,000 clones, 75% to 90% being singletons. Material for sequencing was blood. The TCR originated in a man between 60 and 75 years old in good health.

In DNA form, the CDR3 reads TGTGCTAGTGGGAACCCGCGACTAGCGGGGGGGCGTCAGTTCTTC. It encodes CASGNPRLAGGRQFF. The chain combines TRBV12-5 with TRBJ2-1; 14 bases match TRBD2. There are 15 residues in the CDR3. The junction had 11 bases not matched to a gene; V was cut back by 6 bases and J by 13 bases. CDR1 and CDR2 (germline): LGHNT, FRNRAP. The full variable domain, rest sourced from reference TRBV12-5 and TRBJ2-1, is DARVTQTPRHKVTEMGQEVTMRCQPILGHNTVFWYRQTMMQGLELLAYFRNRAPLDDSGMPKDRFSAEMPDATLATLKIQPSEPRDSAVYFCASGNPRLAGGRQFFGPGTRLTVL.